The sample holds many counts of the clone carrying this T cell receptor beta chain. Its antigen is unidentified. This CDR3 contains 16 residues. The V end was cut by 3 bases, the J end by 4 bases, with 19 bases between. CDR1 and CDR2 (germline): MGHRA, YSYEKL. This specimen belongs to a study of response to subunit inactivated influenza vaccine. Study-wide points: Researchers suggested that each seasonal influenza vaccination recruits few new T cells.

Using its own MiXCR run on the RT-PCR reads, TCRdb lists one record per CDR3 protein. The sample holds under 550,000 distinct CDR3 sequences; roughly 8.2% are singletons and the top ten take around 13%. V and J are TRBV4-1 and TRBJ2-7, with D possibly matching TRBD2 (6 bases). The sample here was PBMCs from blood, taken roughly 24 months after vaccination. The origin of this receptor is a man between 45 and 75 years old who received an inactivated influenza vaccine. The CDR3 DNA reads TGCGCCAGCAGCCATGAAAGGGGTAGCGGAGAATACGAGCAGTACTTC. Its translation: CASSHERGSGEYEQYF.